Below are 12 T cell receptor beta chains sequenced from a single sample in a study of T cells in Graves' hyperthyroidism and ophthalmopathy. Template material for amplifying TCR beta CDR3 regions consisted of RNA transcripts. In the first-round RT-PCR of the TCR CDR3, the HTBI primer set was used. TCRdb itself ran the multiplex PCR reads through MiXCR, one entry per CDR3 protein. This table has around 440,000 distinct CDR3 sequences, around 16% appearing once. Sequenced sample: blood. These receptors were taken from a woman aged 18 to 35 with Graves' hyperthyroidism.

This clonotype occurred many times. The genes are TRBV3-1 and TRBJ1-1; D call uncertain. Trimming pared 1 base from V and 4 bases from J, leaving 10 bases between. Germline V gene lookup returns CDR1 LGHDT and CDR2 YNNKEL (reference sequence). The CDR3 length is 14 residues. CDR3 in amino acids: CASSQVEGTTEAFF. The CDR3 nucleotides read TGTGCCAGCAGCCAAGTCGAGGGTACCACTGAAGCTTTCTTT.

This clonotype was picked up many times. This rearrangement joins TRBV18 to TRBJ1-1; 7 bases map to TRBD1. The CDR3 totals 14 residues. The germline CDR1 and CDR2 sequences are KGHSH and LQKENI. With 3 bases clipped from V and 10 bases from J, the junction kept 11 bases outside the gene matches. In DNA, the CDR3 is TGTGCCAGCTCACCGACAAATACACGGACAGGAGCTTTCTTT. Translated: CASSPTNTRTGAFF.

About this clonotype: One end of the junction does not line up with germline, which may come from a read error. The V gene is TRBV20-1, the J gene TRBJ2-3; tentative D call: TRBD2 (7 bases). The CDR3 is made up of 11 amino acids. Germline-derived CDR1 and CDR2 are DFQATT and SNEGSKA (reference sequence). The CDR3 region is CSGGAADTQYF. CDR3 DNA: TGTAGTGGGGGGGCGGCAGATACGCAGTATTTT.

The CDR3 DNA reads TGCAGTGCTCCACAAACAGGGGGCGCAGATACGCAGTATTTT. Its protein is CSAPQTGGADTQYF. The rearrangement joins TRBV20-1 to TRBJ2-3, with TRBD1 matching over 9 bases. Unmatched junction bases numbered 7, after V lost 5 bases and J lost 4 bases. Looked up from germline, CDR1 is DFQATT and CDR2 is SNEGSKA (reference sequence). The CDR3 has 14 amino acids.

This clonotype occurred many times. This chain joins TRBV4-3 and TRBJ1-1; tentatively, D is TRBD1 (6 bases). Trimming took 1 base from V and 1 from J, leaving 10 bases between them. CDR3 length: 15 amino acids. The V gene's germline CDR1 is LGHNA and CDR2 YSLEER. The CDR3 DNA reads as TGCGCCAGCAGCCAAGTCGGGGGGCCGAACACTGAAGCTTTCTTT. This translates into CASSQVGGPNTEAFF.

In this sample, this clonotype turned up many times. The V and J genes are TRBV12-3 or TRBV12-4 and TRBJ2-2; unclear D gene. This CDR3 has 15 residues. The V gene lost 3 bases and the J gene lost 1 base, with 9 bases spanning the gap. The CDR3 loop reads CASSFRRRNTGELFF. The CDR3 DNA follows: TGTGCCAGCAGTTTTCGGCGACGGAACACCGGGGAGCTGTTTTTT.

This clonotype turned up a few times. The chain links TRBV19 to TRBJ1-1; D is possibly TRBD1 (5 bases). The CDR3 is 13 amino acids. Germline CDR1 reads LNHDA; CDR2 reads SQIVND (reference sequence). The germline V and J ends were trimmed by 8 bases and 0 bases, with 10 bases remaining between them. DNA of the CDR3: TGTGCCAGTGGAAGGGGCGTGAACACTGAAGCTTTCTTT. Its protein is CASGRGVNTEAFF.

Many counts were recorded for this clonotype. The chain joins TRBV9 to TRBJ1-3, with D possibly TRBD1 on 5 matching bases. The V end was cut by 7 bases, the J end by 0 bases, with 14 bases between. Germline-derived CDR1 and CDR2 are SGDLS and YYNGEE. The CDR3 is 15 amino acids. The CDR3 nucleotides read TGTGCCAGCTCCCGTGGACACTCCTCTGGAAACACCATATATTTT. Translating gives CASSRGHSSGNTIYF.

The chain uses TRBV6-5 and TRBJ2-5; D may correspond to TRBD1 or TRBD2 (6 bases each). The CDR3 has 15 amino acids. V lost 2 bases and J 1 base, leaving 11 bases between the germline ends. Germline V gene data show CDR1 as MNHEY and CDR2 as SVGAGI. As DNA, the CDR3 is TGTGCCAGCAGTTACGGGGGGCCCATCCAAGAGACCCAGTACTTC. Its protein is CASSYGGPIQETQYF.

Remarks on this clonotype: The CDR3 does not close with the conserved phenylalanine or tryptophan, likely indicating a read error. This rearrangement joins TRBV4-1 to TRBJ1-6; D ambiguous. V was pared by 4 bases and J by 11 bases, with 21 bases between. Germline assignment: CDR1 MGHRA and CDR2 YSYEKL. This CDR3 comprises 16 residues. The CDR3 is CASSPISGLSIAPLHV. The CDR3 DNA sequence: TGCGCCAGCAGCCCAATCTCTGGACTATCGATCGCACCCCTCCACGTT.

This clonotype was seen at least ten times. The rearrangement links TRBV6-1 to TRBJ2-3, with TRBD1 matching over 8 bases. The CDR3 covers 15 residues. Germline V lookup: CDR1 MNHNS, CDR2 SASEGT. Trimming took 6 bases from V and 5 from J; bases not matched to a gene: 10. CDR3 residues: CASSPRTGRGDTQYF. The CDR3 region has the DNA TGTGCCAGCAGCCCTAGGACAGGGCGGGGAGATACGCAGTATTTT.

The J gene is TRBJ2-5, the V gene TRBV7-9; D is unresolved. Germline CDR1 reads SEHNR; CDR2 reads FQNEAQ (reference sequence). The CDR3 runs 12 residues. Between the trimmed V and J ends, which lost 8 bases and 3 bases, there was a span of 10 bases. The CDR3 is CASASVEETQYF. Written as DNA, the CDR3 is TGTGCCAGCGCATCCGTGGAAGAGACCCAGTACTTC.